Listed here is a single T cell receptor beta chain. Antigen unknown. These data originate in a study of T cells after yellow fever vaccination. Study-level points and caveats: Sorted repertoires could include abundant contaminating clonotypes from bulk cells.

The authors made TCR cDNA by 5'RACE template switching, adding a universal primer site and UMIs. MiXCR was run by TCRdb on the 5' RACE reads, yielding one entry per CDR3 protein. The sample has 510,000 or so distinct CDR3 sequences; 15% to 20% are singletons. The V segment lost 1 base and the J segment 8 bases; nucleotides outside the gene matches: 4. This CDR3 spans 14 amino acids. The germline CDR1 and CDR2 sequences are DFQATT and SNEGSKA (reference sequence). This TCR was recovered from a man younger than 40 who received the YFV17D yellow fever vaccine. The starting material was PBMCs, obtained 15 days after the yellow fever booster vaccination. This chain connects TRBV20-1 to TRBJ2-4; TRBD2 matches 11 bases. The CDR3 DNA reads as TGCAGTGCTAGAGTAGCGGGAGGGGGGCACATTCAGTACTTC. Translated, it gives CSARVAGGGHIQYF.